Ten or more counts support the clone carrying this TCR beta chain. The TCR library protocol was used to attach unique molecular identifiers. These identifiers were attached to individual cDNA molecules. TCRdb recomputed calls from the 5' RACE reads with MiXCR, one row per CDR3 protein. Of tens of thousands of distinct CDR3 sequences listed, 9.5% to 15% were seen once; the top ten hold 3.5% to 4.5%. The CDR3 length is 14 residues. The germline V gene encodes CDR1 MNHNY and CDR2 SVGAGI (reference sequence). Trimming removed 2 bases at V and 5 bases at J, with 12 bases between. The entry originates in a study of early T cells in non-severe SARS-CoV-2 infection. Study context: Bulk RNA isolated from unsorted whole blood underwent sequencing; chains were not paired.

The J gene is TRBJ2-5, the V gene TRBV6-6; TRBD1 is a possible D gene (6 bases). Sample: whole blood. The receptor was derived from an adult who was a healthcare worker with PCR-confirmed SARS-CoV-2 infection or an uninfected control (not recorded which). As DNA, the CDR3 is TGTGCCAGCAGTTACGGGGGCGCATTTGAGACCCAGTACTTC. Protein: CASSYGGAFETQYF.